The source of this TCR beta chain is a study of shared clonotypes between healthy human individuals. All donors were Caucasian adults living in Nashville, Tennessee. As concerns this clone: As yet, its antigen is unknown.

It was on ten immunoSEQ deep assay plates that unsorted PBMC DNA was sequenced. Original data processing: For the immunoSEQ data, sequences were junction-only without quality scores, so filtering differed. The table came from immunoSEQ multiplex PCR; TCRdb's copy has only in-frame clones and leaves some out. V and J calls and clone size are copied from that table; D and trimming were computed from the DNA. In the table there are 470,000 or so clones, around 80% of which are singletons. Whole-study results and caveats: Sampling involved blood alone; tissue repertoires likely differ.

What was sequenced was PBMCs. The TCR originated in a woman in her 40s in good health. Some clones in this sample may be carry-over from other donors' samples.

As DNA, the CDR3 is TGTGCCAGCATACTAGGCCATGGGCAGCCCCAGCATTTT. It is translated as CASILGHGQPQHF. The V and J genes are TRBV2 and TRBJ1-5; D gene uncertain. Germline CDR1 SNHLY, CDR2 FYNNEI. The ends were cut back, 7 bases at V and 7 bases at J, with 14 bases in the middle. The CDR3 runs 13 residues.